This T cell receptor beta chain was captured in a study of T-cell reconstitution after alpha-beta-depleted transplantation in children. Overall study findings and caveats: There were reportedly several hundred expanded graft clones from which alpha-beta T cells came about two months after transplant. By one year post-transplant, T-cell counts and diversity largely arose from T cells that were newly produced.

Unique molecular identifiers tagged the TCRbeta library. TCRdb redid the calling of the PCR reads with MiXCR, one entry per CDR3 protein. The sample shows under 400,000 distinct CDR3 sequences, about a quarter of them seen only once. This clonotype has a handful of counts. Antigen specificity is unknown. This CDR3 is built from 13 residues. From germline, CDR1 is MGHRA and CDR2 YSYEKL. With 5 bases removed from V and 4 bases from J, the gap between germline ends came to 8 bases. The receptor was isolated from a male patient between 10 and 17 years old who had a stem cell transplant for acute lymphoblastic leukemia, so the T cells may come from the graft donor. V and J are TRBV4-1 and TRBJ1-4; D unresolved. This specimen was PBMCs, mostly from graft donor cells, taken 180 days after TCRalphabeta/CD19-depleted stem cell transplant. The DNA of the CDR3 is TGCGCCAGCAGCAGGATGGGTAATGAAAAACTGTTTTTT. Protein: CASSRMGNEKLFF.